This T cell receptor (beta chain) was found in a study of shared T cell receptors in the human thymus (TCRdb year 2021). As for the study more broadly: The study examined how self-reactive, shared T-cell receptor alpha chains are generated in the human thymus.

Receptor amplification or capture employed the immunoSEQ multiplex PCR assay. Entries here come from immuneACCESS through TCRdb and include only in-frame sequences with V and J called. Some clones fail to appear in such tables; in the studies checked, an unresolved V gene covers under half of the shortfall, and the cause of the remainder is unknown. This sample lists hundreds of thousands of clones; about four fifths were detected once. 0.013% of the sample is in the top ten clones. V and J lose 3 bases and 6 bases, and a span of 17 bases separates them. The CDR3 covers 15 residues, taking in both the cysteine and the phenylalanine. The only DNA kept is the CDR3, 45 bases in frame from the first base. Looking up the germline V gene yields CDR1 SGHTA and CDR2 FQGNSA. About this clone: What antigen it recognizes has not been identified. Within one base of it there is no much larger clone, and no base qualities were kept.

The data were also submitted as part of a second study, on human thymus T cells. As that second study puts it: Immunologically healthy infants undergoing open corrective cardiac surgery for congenital heart defects in Finland were used as donors. The thymus tissue came from surgical resects taken out during corrective cardiac surgery. Both the thymic and the peripheral blood repertoires appeared to show biased V and J gene segment usage. The related research reported highly overlapping thymic TCR repertoires among unrelated individuals. The study described the TCR alpha and beta repertoires in roughly 8 infant thymus samples and a few matching peripheral blood samples. The infant donors were roughly 7 to 244 days old, and the cohort included several males and a couple of females. Thymocytes were mechanically released from the tissue and were stored as pellets of roughly 10-34 million cells at -70 degrees C. Genomic DNA was extracted from frozen cell pellets with a QIAsymphony instrument. Using the immunoSEQ multiplex PCR assay, the TCRB and TCRAD loci were amplified from a standardized quantity of quality-controlled genomic DNA. Amplicons spanned the V(D)J region at a length sufficient to cover the CDR3 and identify V and J genes. The commercial immunoSEQ service was used to sequence amplicons on an Illumina platform. Primer bias and sequencing errors were corrected using previously described methods, and TCRAD and TCRB definitions followed the IMGT database. The repertoires were analysed using immunoSEQ Analyzer 3.0 and VDJTools for basic statistics, V/J segment usage, diversity estimates, rarefaction and pairwise overlap. To estimate diversity, the Chao1, ChaoE, Efron-Thisted, Shannon and inverse Simpson indices were applied, and diversity was also estimated on datasets down-sampled to the smallest sample. Repertoire overlap was determined by strict matching of CDR3 nucleotide sequence, V gene and J gene, and Jaccard-based multidimensional scaling clustering was applied. On average, thymus samples yielded roughly 800,000 unique TCRB clonotypes, whereas blood samples yielded roughly 80,000.

This sequence originates from a boy less than two years old with a congenital heart defect. Donor details come from another sample of the same person, matched by shared clones. Specimen: thymocytes. The chain couples TRBV7-2 to TRBJ1-2; D gene: possibly TRBD1, on 6 matching bases. The CDR3 amino acid sequence is: CASSFIGRQGNGYTF. The DNA is as follows: TGTGCCAGCAGCTTTATCGGCCGGCAGGGGAATGGCTACACCTTC.